The 27 T cell receptor beta chains reported below all come from one sample, sequenced in a study of cytomegalovirus exposure and HLA in healthy donors. Primers: 60 Vbeta forward and 13 Jbeta reverse. Clones were sequenced by immunoSEQ multiplex PCR, and TCRdb holds only the in-frame ones, with some missing. This repertoire shows approximately 210,000 clones, approximately 79% found once; its top ten account for about 1.4%. What was sequenced was PBMCs. Receptors were obtained from a girl aged 10 to 17 in good health and CMV-seropositive.

The chain combines TRBV11-2 with TRBJ2-5; tentative D call: TRBD2 (5 bases). The germline V and J ends were trimmed by 0 bases and 4 bases, with 9 bases remaining between them. Germline V gene lookup returns CDR1 SGHAT and CDR2 FQNNGV. The CDR3 runs to 14 residues. In DNA, the CDR3 is TGTGCCAGCAGCTTAGAGCGGGTACGAGAGACCCAGTACTTC. Translating it yields CASSLERVRETQYF. The full variable domain, with the rest looked up from reference TRBV11-2 and TRBJ2-5, is EAGVAQSPRYKIIEKRQSVAFWCNPISGHATLYWYQQILGQGPKLLIQFQNNGVVDDSQLPKDRFSAERLKGVDSTLKIQPAKLEDSAVYLCASSLERVRETQYFGPGTRLLVL.

This chain connects TRBV7-2 to TRBJ2-1; 10 bases fit TRBD2. V lost 5 bases and J lost 9; bases outside the gene matches: 13. Germline V gives CDR1 SGHTA, CDR2 FQGNSA. This CDR3 is 16 amino acids long. DNA of the CDR3: TGTGCCAGCAGCACCCTCGGAGCGGGGGGGCCCATTGAGCAGTTCTTC. This sequence encodes CASSTLGAGGPIEQFF.

The chain uses TRBV6-5 and TRBJ1-2, with a tentative D call TRBD1 (6 bases). From germline, CDR1 is MNHEY and CDR2 SVGAGI. The CDR3 has 15 amino acids. V lost 7 bases to trimming and J lost 3 bases, with 18 bases between them. CDR3 sequence: CASMRDTNGHYGYTF. The CDR3 DNA sequence: TGTGCCAGCATGAGGGACACTAACGGGCACTATGGCTACACCTTC.

This chain connects TRBV27 to TRBJ2-3, with TRBD2 as a possible D gene (5 bases). Per germline, CDR1 MNHEY and CDR2 SMNVEV (reference sequence). With 5 bases removed from V and 8 bases from J, the gap between germline ends came to 14 bases. The CDR3 spans 13 residues. Here the CDR3 reads CASSIGSGVTQYF. The CDR3 nucleotides are TGTGCCAGCAGTATCGGAAGCGGAGTTACGCAGTATTTT.

This chain's CDR3 is CASSPGTPSEQYF. The DNA for the CDR3 is TGTGCCAGCAGCCCCGGGACACCTTCCGAGCAGTACTTC. V usage is TRBV11-2 and J usage is TRBJ2-7; a weak D match, TRBD1 (6 bases). CDR1 is SGHAT and CDR2 is FQNNGV in the germline V gene. The V gene lost 5 bases and the J gene lost 6 bases, with 14 bases spanning the gap. CDR3 length: 13 amino acids.

J is TRBJ1-2 and V is TRBV28; weak D call: TRBD1 (5 bases). The CDR3 spans 14 residues. V lost 6 bases and J 10 bases, leaving 21 bases between the germline ends. CDR1 is MDHEN, CDR2 SYDVKM, per germline. In nucleotides, the CDR3 is TGTGCCAGCAGGACGCAGGGTGAAAGGGATGACTACACCTTC. Amino acids: CASRTQGERDDYTF.

Note on this clone: The junction departs from the called germline gene at one end, perhaps through a read error. The chain carries TRBV4-3 and TRBJ2-3; possible D gene TRBD2, 5 bases. The CDR3 runs 13 residues. Germline V gene sequence: CDR1 LGHNA, CDR2 YSLEER. The CDR3 reads CAISQDEGWTQYF. CDR3 sequence (DNA): TGCGCCATCAGCCAAGATGAGGGTTGGACGCAGTATTTT.

The V gene is TRBV6-5, the J gene TRBJ2-3; 11 nucleotides line up with TRBD1. Trimming at V came to 1 base and at J to 5 bases, leaving 5 bases not matched to a gene. Germline V gene sequence: CDR1 MNHEY, CDR2 SVGAGI. CDR3 length equals 16 residues. The CDR3, as DNA: TGTGCCAGCAGTTACTTGGGACAGGGGGGGATAGATACGCAGTATTTT. Residues: CASSYLGQGGIDTQYF.

The J gene is TRBJ1-4, the V gene TRBV18; maybe TRBD1 (6 bases). The ends were cut back, 3 bases at V and 8 bases at J, with 10 bases in the middle. There are 13 residues in the CDR3. Germline CDR1 KGHSH, CDR2 LQKENI. CDR3 protein: CASSPGQKEKLFF. Here the CDR3 DNA reads TGTGCCAGCTCACCCGGACAGAAGGAAAAACTGTTTTTT.

This clone came up once. The chain recombines TRBV7-8 with TRBJ2-1; possible D gene TRBD1, 6 bases. This CDR3 has 17 residues. Germline V lookup: CDR1 SGHVS, CDR2 FQNEAQ. The V end lost 5 bases, the J end lost 7 bases, and 24 bases lay between the germline ends. The CDR3 here is CASSPVMGALSQNEQFF. As DNA, the CDR3 is TGTGCCAGCAGCCCTGTCATGGGGGCCTTAAGCCAGAATGAGCAGTTCTTC.

The chain's CDR3 is CASSYIAGARPETQYF. The CDR3 nucleotides read TGTGCCAGCAGCTATATAGCGGGGGCTCGCCCAGAGACCCAGTACTTC. V is TRBV7-8 and J is TRBJ2-5, with 9 bases lining up with TRBD2. V was pared by 4 bases and J by 4 bases, with 10 bases of the junction left unmatched. Germline CDR1 SGHVS, CDR2 FQNEAQ. The CDR3 spans 16 residues. Based on the CDR3 plus reference TRBV7-8 and TRBJ2-5, the full variable domain is GAGVSQSPRYKVAKRGQDVALRCDPISGHVSLFWYQQALGQGPEFLTYFQNEAQLDKSGLPSDRFFAERPEGSVSTLKIQRTQQEDSAVYLCASSYIAGARPETQYFGPGTRLLVL.

The chain combines TRBV5-4 with TRBJ2-2; possibly TRBD1 for D (5 bases). Looked up from germline, CDR1 is SGHNT and CDR2 is YYREEE (reference sequence). This CDR3 has 14 amino acids. The ends were cut back, 5 bases at V and 1 base at J, with 9 bases in the middle. This chain's CDR3 is CASRPGQNTGELFF. Written as DNA, the CDR3 is TGTGCCAGCAGACCAGGACAGAACACCGGGGAGCTGTTTTTT.

This sequence joins TRBV7-8 and TRBJ2-1; TRBD1 matches at 8 bases. Looked up from germline, CDR1 is SGHVS and CDR2 is FQNEAQ. The CDR3 sequence is 14 residues long. The V segment lost 2 bases and the J segment 5 bases; nucleotides outside the gene matches: 2. CDR3 sequence reads: CASSLQGANNEQFF. The CDR3 bases are TGTGCCAGCAGCTTACAGGGGGCCAACAATGAGCAGTTCTTC. Supplemented by reference TRBV7-8 and TRBJ2-1, the full variable domain reads GAGVSQSPRYKVAKRGQDVALRCDPISGHVSLFWYQQALGQGPEFLTYFQNEAQLDKSGLPSDRFFAERPEGSVSTLKIQRTQQEDSAVYLCASSLQGANNEQFFGPGTRLTVL.

This chain joins TRBV18 and TRBJ2-7; the match to TRBD1 covers 8 bases. Germline V lookup: CDR1 KGHSH, CDR2 LQKENI. The V and J ends lost 3 bases and 6 bases, in that order; junction bases with no gene match: 10. The CDR3 sequence is 15 residues long. The CDR3 DNA sequence: TGTGCCAGCTCACCGCCGGGACAGGTGGGGCGCGAGCAGTACTTC. This encodes CASSPPGQVGREQYF.

This CDR3 is CASSQETGDYEQYF. Here the CDR3 DNA reads TGCGCCAGCAGCCAAGAGACAGGGGACTACGAGCAGTACTTC. This chain uses TRBV4-3 with TRBJ2-7; TRBD1 matches 8 bases. Looked up from germline, CDR1 is LGHNA and CDR2 is YSLEER. The V segment lost 0 bases and the J segment 3 bases; nucleotides outside the gene matches: 1. This CDR3 has 14 amino acids.

This chain joins TRBV13 and TRBJ2-7; possible D gene TRBD2, 7 bases. V dropped 2 bases and J dropped 3 bases, with 14 bases sitting between them. CDR1 and CDR2 (germline): PRHDT, FYEKMQ (reference sequence). This CDR3 has 15 residues. CDR3 bases: TGTGCCAGCAGCTTAATCACGGGGGGCAGCTACGAGCAGTACTTC. Translation: CASSLITGGSYEQYF.

The V gene is TRBV19, the J gene TRBJ1-5, with TRBD1 as a possible D gene (5 bases). V was clipped by 5 bases and J by 2 bases, with 13 bases between them. The CDR3 totals 15 residues. In germline, CDR1 is LNHDA, CDR2 SQIVND (reference sequence). The CDR3 nucleotides are TGTGCCAGTAGTGTACAGGTAGTTGGCAATCAGCCCCAGCATTTT. This encodes CASSVQVVGNQPQHF.

This chain links TRBV6-5 with TRBJ1-2, with D uncertain. The germline gives CDR1 MNHEY, CDR2 SVGAGI. CDR3 length: 11 residues. V shed 3 bases and J shed 8 bases, with 7 bases lying between them. CDR3 protein: CASSYGVGYTF. CDR3 sequence (DNA): TGTGCCAGCAGTTATGGAGTCGGCTACACCTTC.

This chain joins TRBV19 and TRBJ1-2; 10 bases fit TRBD1. The trim removed 5 bases at V and 4 bases at J, leaving 10 bases unmatched. CDR1 is LNHDA and CDR2 is SQIVND in the germline V gene (reference sequence). The CDR3 sequence is 16 residues long. The CDR3 spells CASSEGQGWKFYGYTF. DNA of the CDR3: TGTGCCAGTAGTGAGGGACAGGGGTGGAAATTCTATGGCTACACCTTC.

This clone has just one count. J is TRBJ1-6 and V is TRBV5-5, with D tentatively TRBD1 (5 bases). The CDR3 is 15 amino acids. CDR1 and CDR2 (germline): SGHKS, YYEKEE (reference sequence). V lost 1 base to trimming and J lost 5 bases, with 10 bases between them. The CDR3 DNA reads as TGTGCCAGCAGCTTGTCAGGGATTGATAATTCACCCCTCCACTTT. It codes for CASSLSGIDNSPLHF.

Only one count was recorded for this clone. The genes are TRBV5-4 and TRBJ1-6, with a tentative D call TRBD1 (5 bases). This CDR3 has 15 amino acids. V was trimmed by 1 base and J by 8 bases, leaving 13 bases between them. CDR1 SGHNT and CDR2 YYREEE come from the germline V gene (reference sequence). The CDR3 protein is CASSLKQANYSPLHF. In nucleotides, the CDR3 is TGTGCCAGCAGCTTGAAACAGGCTAATTATTCACCCCTCCACTTT.

V usage is TRBV7-2 and J usage is TRBJ2-3; 11 bases agree with TRBD2. V was clipped by 3 bases and J by 3 bases; unmatched bases: 2. The CDR3 contains 15 residues. CDR1 and CDR2 from the germline V gene are SGHTA and FQGNSA. The CDR3 coding sequence is TGTGCCAGCAGCTTGGGACTAGCGGTGACAGATACGCAGTATTTT. Amino acid sequence: CASSLGLAVTDTQYF. Variable domain in full (rest from reference TRBV7-2 and TRBJ2-3): GAGVSQSPSNKVTEKGKDVELRCDPISGHTALYWYRQSLGQGLEFLIYFQGNSAPDKSGLPSDRFSAERTGGSVSTLTIQRTQQEDSAVYLCASSLGLAVTDTQYFGPGTRLTVL.

V gene TRBV29-1 combines with J gene TRBJ2-7; 8 bases are a match to TRBD2. CDR1 and CDR2 (germline): SQVTM, ANQGSEA. The CDR3 length is 11 residues. V gave up 8 bases and J gave up 6 bases; unmatched junction bases: 6. Written as DNA, the CDR3 is TGCAGCATTAGGACTAGCTCCGAGCAGTACTTC. Residues: CSIRTSSEQYF.

The chain couples TRBV27 to TRBJ2-1; D not resolved. There are 16 residues in the CDR3. From germline, CDR1 is MNHEY and CDR2 SMNVEV (reference sequence). V lost 5 bases and J 4 bases, leaving 18 bases between the germline ends. The CDR3 bases are TGTGCCAGCAGTCAAGAGAGGAGCGAAAAATACAATGAGCAGTTCTTC. This encodes CASSQERSEKYNEQFF.

The J gene is TRBJ1-1, the V gene TRBV4-2, with a tentative D call TRBD1 (6 bases). V lost 1 base and J lost 0, with 9 bases in between. The CDR3 covers 15 residues. The germline V gene has CDR1 LGHNA and CDR2 YNFKEQ. The CDR3 is CASSQVGGLNTEAFF. CDR3 bases: TGTGCCAGCAGCCAAGTTGGGGGCTTGAACACTGAAGCTTTCTTT.

The rearrangement uses TRBV25-1 and TRBJ2-7; no clear D gene. The V gene's germline CDR1 is MGHDK and CDR2 SYGVNS. The CDR3 totals 14 residues. V lost 3 bases and J 1 base, leaving 10 bases between the germline ends. The CDR3: CASSDRGGSYEQYF. DNA of the CDR3: TGTGCCAGCAGTGATCGTGGCGGATCCTACGAGCAGTACTTC.

The chain carries TRBV7-2 and TRBJ1-4; maybe TRBD1 (6 bases). The germline V and J ends were trimmed by 3 bases and 4 bases, with 15 bases remaining between them. The CDR3 runs to 16 residues. Germline-derived CDR1 and CDR2 are SGHTA and FQGNSA. CDR3 DNA sequence: TGTGCCAGCAGCTTGGTAGGACAGCCCGATAATGAAAAACTGTTTTTT. Translating gives CASSLVGQPDNEKLFF.